The 5 T cell receptor beta chains in this list originate from one sample, sequenced in a study of cytomegalovirus exposure and HLA in healthy donors. Profiling relied on immunoSEQ multiplex PCR, and the TCRdb table lists in-frame clones only, not all of them. Counted here are approximately 99,000 clones, 95% occurring once; the ten biggest clones make up 0.67%. The material sequenced was PBMCs. These receptors came from a woman aged 18-29 years in good health and CMV-seronegative.

This chain links TRBV13 with TRBJ1-1; 7 bases are shared with TRBD1. Germline values: CDR1 PRHDT, CDR2 FYEKMQ (reference sequence). This CDR3 region has 14 residues. V lost 9 bases, J lost 4 bases, and 11 bases stayed unmatched. CDR3: CASLRGRGGTEAFF. As DNA, the CDR3 is TGTGCCAGTCTAAGGGGGCGAGGGGGCACTGAAGCTTTCTTT.

The V call is TRBV28, the J call TRBJ1-1; D may be TRBD1 (6 bases). The CDR3 spans 14 residues. Trimming took 6 bases from V and 6 from J, leaving 17 bases between them. The germline gives CDR1 MDHEN, CDR2 SYDVKM. CDR3 amino acids: CASSHPQGRAEAFF. CDR3 sequence (DNA): TGTGCCAGCAGCCACCCACAGGGCCGGGCTGAAGCTTTCTTT.

The rearrangement joins TRBV15 to TRBJ2-5, with D unresolved. This CDR3 is 12 amino acids long. Germline V gene sequence: CDR1 LNHNV, CDR2 YYDKDF (reference sequence). The V gene lost 2 bases and the J gene lost 4 bases, with 5 bases spanning the gap. CDR3 sequence (DNA): TGTGCCACCAGCAGATCCGGAGAGACCCAGTACTTC. Amino acid sequence: CATSRSGETQYF.

As to this clone: This same CDR3 is encoded by further DNA sequences in the sample. The rearrangement joins TRBV27 to TRBJ2-7; 9 bases match TRBD1. J lost 3 bases, V lost 2 bases, and 2 bases had no gene match. The CDR3 totals 14 residues. The V gene's germline CDR1 is MNHEY and CDR2 SMNVEV (reference sequence). The CDR3 nucleotides read TGTGCCAGCAGTTTAAGGGGACAGGGCTACGAGCAGTACTTC. Translating it yields CASSLRGQGYEQYF.

The chain has TRBV7-9 and TRBJ1-4, with 8 bases aligning to TRBD1. Germline V lookup: CDR1 SEHNR, CDR2 FQNEAQ (reference sequence). V lost 5 bases and J lost 6; bases outside the gene matches: 8. The CDR3 extends over 15 amino acids. The CDR3 sequence: CASSTWTGRDEKLFF. CDR3 DNA: TGTGCCAGCAGCACCTGGACAGGGAGGGATGAAAAACTGTTTTTT.